These 15 T cell receptor beta chains came from one sample sequenced in a study of OX40 agonist ivuxolimab in advanced cancers. Assay used: immunoSEQ multiplex PCR; TCRdb lists only in-frame clones, some missing. Among approximately 70,000 clones listed, roughly 80% were seen once. This specimen consisted of CD4+ or CD8+ T cells sorted from blood, obtained in a trial of the OX40 agonist ivuxolimab. These receptors were obtained from an adult with an advanced solid tumor such as melanoma, head and neck, liver or kidney cancer.

The rearrangement links TRBV11-2 to TRBJ2-3, with D perhaps TRBD2 (6 bases). V lost 2 bases to trimming and J lost 0 bases, with 12 bases between them. Germline CDR1 SGHAT, CDR2 FQNNGV. The CDR3 contains 16 residues. CDR3 sequence (DNA): TGTGCCAGCAGCTTAAAACCGGGGGTGAGCACAGATACGCAGTATTTT. Translation: CASSLKPGVSTDTQYF.

The genes are TRBV15 and TRBJ2-5, with D uncertain. From germline, CDR1 is LNHNV and CDR2 YYDKDF (reference sequence). V gave up 0 bases and J gave up 6 bases, with 11 bases separating them. CDR3 length: 14 residues. CDR3 amino acids: CATSRDLSGKTQYF. CDR3 nucleotide sequence: TGTGCCACCAGCAGAGATCTCAGTGGCAAGACCCAGTACTTC.

The rearrangement joins TRBV28 to TRBJ2-3; 9 bases line up with TRBD1. This CDR3 region has 16 residues. J was trimmed by 2 bases and V by 5 bases; bases with no gene match: 8. Germline CDR1 MDHEN, CDR2 SYDVKM. The CDR3 DNA follows: TGTGCCAGCAGTGCACGGACAGGGGAATTCACAGATACGCAGTATTTT. This codes for CASSARTGEFTDTQYF.

This clone was counted only a few times. The rearrangement uses TRBV30 and TRBJ1-4; tentative D call: TRBD1 (6 bases). V shed 5 bases and J shed 5 bases, with 18 bases lying between them. The CDR3 contains 15 residues. CDR1 is GTSNPN, CDR2 SVGIG, per germline (reference sequence). This chain's CDR3 is CAWGREAGANEKLFF. CDR3 bases: TGTGCCTGGGGGCGTGAGGCAGGGGCAAATGAAAAACTGTTTTTT.

This clone was seen a single time. V gene TRBV10-3 combines with J gene TRBJ1-2, with 7 bases identical to TRBD1. Per the germline V gene, CDR1 is ENHRY and CDR2 is SYGVKD. The junction had 7 bases not matched to a gene; V was cut back by 2 bases and J by 4 bases. CDR3 length: 15 amino acids. The CDR3 DNA reads TGTGCCATCAGTGAGACAGGGGATGAGAGCTATGGCTACACCTTC. Translation gives CAISETGDESYGYTF.

The chain employs TRBV14 and TRBJ2-6; 8 bases map to TRBD1. Germline V gene sequence: CDR1 SGHDN, CDR2 FVKESK. With 3 bases clipped from V and 2 bases from J, the junction kept 6 bases outside the gene matches. The CDR3 loop spans 17 amino acids. CDR3 DNA: TGTGCCAGCAGCCAGACAGGGGATCGGGCTGGGGCCAACGTCCTGACTTTC. It translates to CASSQTGDRAGANVLTF.

The chain joins TRBV27 to TRBJ1-6, with D perhaps matching TRBD1 (5 bases). The germline V and J ends were trimmed by 6 bases and 1 base, with 13 bases remaining between them. Germline V gives CDR1 MNHEY, CDR2 SMNVEV (reference sequence). CDR3 length equals 16 residues. CDR3 sequence (DNA): TGTGCCAGCAGATGGGGGAGTGGTTCCTATAATTCACCCCTCCACTTT. Amino acids: CASRWGSGSYNSPLHF.

The chain recombines TRBV19 with TRBJ1-2; 8 bases agree with TRBD1. After removal of 4 bases from V and 4 bases from J, the junction contained 8 bases not matched to a gene. CDR3 size: 15 residues. CDR1 and CDR2 from the germline V gene are LNHDA and SQIVND (reference sequence). CDR3 sequence reads: CASSTQGGTGYGYTF. CDR3 in DNA: TGTGCCAGTAGTACTCAAGGTGGGACAGGCTATGGCTACACCTTC. Full variable domain (rest looked up from reference TRBV19 and TRBJ1-2): DGGITQSPKYLFRKEGQNVTLSCEQNLNHDAMYWYRQDPGQGLRLIYYSQIVNDFQKGDIAEGYSVSREKKESFPLTVTSAQKNPTAFYLCASSTQGGTGYGYTFGSGTRLTVV.

V gene TRBV7-9 combines with J gene TRBJ2-1, with 8 nucleotides matching TRBD2. Trimming took 7 bases from V and 2 from J; bases not matched to a gene: 4. The length of the CDR3 is 14 residues. The germline V gene has CDR1 SEHNR and CDR2 FQNEAQ (reference sequence). The CDR3 coding sequence is TGTGCCAGCACCTATAGCGGGGCCTACAATGAGCAGTTCTTC. It specifies CASTYSGAYNEQFF.

The chain uses TRBV10-1 and TRBJ1-1; D remains ambiguous. Trimming removed 6 bases from V and 1 base from J, with 15 bases in between. Germline V gives CDR1 WNHNN, CDR2 SYGVQD (reference sequence). CDR3 length: 15 amino acids. The CDR3 protein is CASSHDPVWNTEAFF. CDR3 DNA sequence: TGCGCCAGCAGCCATGATCCGGTCTGGAACACTGAAGCTTTCTTT.

The chain couples TRBV5-1 to TRBJ1-4; TRBD1 matches at 12 bases. V was pared by 5 bases and J by 8 bases, with 10 bases of the junction left unmatched. The CDR3 runs to 16 residues. CDR1 is SGHRS and CDR2 is YFSETQ in the germline V gene. CDR3 coding DNA: TGCGCCAGCAGGCCCGGGACAGGGGGCGCGGAAGAAAAACTGTTTTTT. This sequence encodes CASRPGTGGAEEKLFF. Variable domain in full (rest from reference TRBV5-1 and TRBJ1-4): KAGVTQTPRYLIKTRGQQVTLSCSPISGHRSVSWYQQTPGQGLQFLFEYFSETQRNKGNFPGRFSGRQFSNSRSEMNVSTLELGDSALYLCASRPGTGGAEEKLFFGSGTQLSVL.

The V and J genes are TRBV6-1 and TRBJ2-7, with D possibly TRBD2 on 5 matching bases. Trimming left V 4 bases short and J 0 bases short, with 13 bases between. In germline, CDR1 is MNHNS, CDR2 SASEGT. This CDR3 is 15 amino acids long. The CDR3 nucleotides are TGTGCCAGCAGTGGGATGAGGGTTACCTCCTACGAGCAGTACGTC. This gives the protein CASSGMRVTSYEQYV.

V is TRBV7-3 and J is TRBJ2-1; D perhaps matches TRBD2 (6 bases). Trimming stripped 5 bases from V and 9 bases from J, with 20 bases between. The CDR3 is 15 amino acids. Germline values: CDR1 SGHTA, CDR2 FQGTGA. The CDR3 region has the DNA TGTGCCAGCAGCCCAGGCCCTAGCGTAGGTGGTGAGCAGTTCTTC. It yields the protein CASSPGPSVGGEQFF.

The chain combines TRBV5-4 with TRBJ1-1; no reliable D call. The CDR3 runs 14 residues. Germline CDR1 is SGHNT and CDR2 is YYREEE (reference sequence). V lost 4 bases and J lost 0, with 10 bases in between. The CDR3 sequence: CASSRAAMNTEAFF. The CDR3 DNA reads as TGTGCCAGCAGCCGGGCAGCCATGAACACTGAAGCTTTCTTT.

The chain has TRBV18 and TRBJ2-7, with D perhaps matching TRBD1 (6 bases). Deletions cut 3 bases from V and 4 bases from J, with 13 bases between. The germline gives CDR1 KGHSH, CDR2 LQKENI. CDR3 length equals 14 residues. The CDR3 region has the DNA TGTGCCAGCTCACCGGGGGCCCAAAGATACGAGCAGTACTTC. Its protein product is CASSPGAQRYEQYF.